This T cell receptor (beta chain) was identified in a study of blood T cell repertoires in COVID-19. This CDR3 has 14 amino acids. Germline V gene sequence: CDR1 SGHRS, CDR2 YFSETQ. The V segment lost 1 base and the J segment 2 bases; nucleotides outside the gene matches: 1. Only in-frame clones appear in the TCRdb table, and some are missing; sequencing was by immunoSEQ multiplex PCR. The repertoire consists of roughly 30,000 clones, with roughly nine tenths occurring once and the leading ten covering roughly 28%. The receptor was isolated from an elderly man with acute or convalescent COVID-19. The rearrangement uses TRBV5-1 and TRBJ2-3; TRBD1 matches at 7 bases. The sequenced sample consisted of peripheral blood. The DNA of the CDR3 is TGCGCCAGCAGCTTGACAGGGGTCACAGATACGCAGTATTTT. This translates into CASSLTGVTDTQYF.